This T cell receptor beta chain was recovered during a study of cytomegalovirus exposure and HLA in healthy donors. With respect to this clone: Its specificity is not known.

Regarding the study as a whole: Rarity marked most TCR sequences, yet some public TCRs occurred in many donors.

The donors were members of the validation cohort comprising approximately 120 subjects, separate from the roughly 700-subject first cohort. Germline V gene sequence: CDR1 ENHRY, CDR2 SYGVKD. V lost 5 bases to trimming and J lost 0 bases; unmatched junction nucleotides: 7. The CDR3 has 15 residues. Using immunoSEQ multiplex PCR, the repertoire was profiled, and TCRdb retains in-frame clones only, with some absent. The data contain hundreds of thousands of clones, 70% to 90% of them singletons. The receptor comes from a woman aged 25 to 45 in good health and CMV-seropositive. The chain links TRBV10-3 to TRBJ2-7; 7 nucleotides align to TRBD2. The sample comprised PBMCs. The DNA of the CDR3 is TGTGCCATCAGTTCGGCGGGGACTAACTCCTACGAGCAGTACTTC. Translation: CAISSAGTNSYEQYF.